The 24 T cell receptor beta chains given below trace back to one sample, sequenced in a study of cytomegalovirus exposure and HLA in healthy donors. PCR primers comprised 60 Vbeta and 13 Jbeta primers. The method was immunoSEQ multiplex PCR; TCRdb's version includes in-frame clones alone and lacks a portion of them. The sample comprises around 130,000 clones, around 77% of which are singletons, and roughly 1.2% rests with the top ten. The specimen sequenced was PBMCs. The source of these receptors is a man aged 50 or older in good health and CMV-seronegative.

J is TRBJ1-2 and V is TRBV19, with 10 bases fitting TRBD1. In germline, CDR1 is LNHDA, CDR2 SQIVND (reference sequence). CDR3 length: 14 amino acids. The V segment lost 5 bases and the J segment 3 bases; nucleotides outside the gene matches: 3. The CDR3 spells CASSDRGQYYGYTF. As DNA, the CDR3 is TGTGCCAGTAGTGACAGGGGGCAGTACTATGGCTACACCTTC.

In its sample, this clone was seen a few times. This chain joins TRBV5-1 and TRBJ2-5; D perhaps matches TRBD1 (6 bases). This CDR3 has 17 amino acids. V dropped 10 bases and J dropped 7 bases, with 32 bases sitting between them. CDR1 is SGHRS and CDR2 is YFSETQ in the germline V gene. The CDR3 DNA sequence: TGCGCCCCCAGGTCAGGAGACGGTCGTTCAGGGGTGGGGACCCAGTACTTC. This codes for CAPRSGDGRSGVGTQYF. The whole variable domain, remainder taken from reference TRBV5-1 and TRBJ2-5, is KAGVTQTPRYLIKTRGQQVTLSCSPISGHRSVSWYQQTPGQGLQFLFEYFSETQRNKGNFPGRFSGRQFSNSRSEMNVSTLELGDSALYLCAPRSGDGRSGVGTQYFGPGTRLLVL.

The chain's CDR3 is CASSLGTGNQPQHF. DNA of the CDR3: TGTGCCAGCAGCTTAGGGACAGGCAATCAGCCCCAGCATTTT. The rearrangement uses TRBV11-2 and TRBJ1-5; D might be TRBD1 (6 bases). CDR1 is SGHAT, CDR2 FQNNGV, per germline. The CDR3 sequence is 14 residues long. The germline V and J ends were trimmed by 1 base and 2 bases, with 6 bases remaining between them.

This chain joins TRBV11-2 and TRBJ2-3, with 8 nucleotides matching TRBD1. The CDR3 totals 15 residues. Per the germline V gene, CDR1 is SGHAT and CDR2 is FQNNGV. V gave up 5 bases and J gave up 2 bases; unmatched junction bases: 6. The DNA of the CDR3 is TGTGCCAGCAGCCCCGGACAGGGTGTCACAGATACGCAGTATTTT. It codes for CASSPGQGVTDTQYF.

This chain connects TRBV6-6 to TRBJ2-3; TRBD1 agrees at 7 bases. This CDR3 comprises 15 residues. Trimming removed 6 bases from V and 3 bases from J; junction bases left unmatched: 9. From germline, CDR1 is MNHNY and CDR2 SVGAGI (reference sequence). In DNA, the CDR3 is TGTGCCAGCAGCTCGACAGGGTATGGGACAGATACGCAGTATTTT. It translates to CASSSTGYGTDTQYF.

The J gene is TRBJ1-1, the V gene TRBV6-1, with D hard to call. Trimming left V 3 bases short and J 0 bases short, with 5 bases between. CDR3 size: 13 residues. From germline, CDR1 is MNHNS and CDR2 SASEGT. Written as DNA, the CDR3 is TGTGCCAGCAGTGACCACATGAACACTGAAGCTTTCTTT. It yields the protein CASSDHMNTEAFF.

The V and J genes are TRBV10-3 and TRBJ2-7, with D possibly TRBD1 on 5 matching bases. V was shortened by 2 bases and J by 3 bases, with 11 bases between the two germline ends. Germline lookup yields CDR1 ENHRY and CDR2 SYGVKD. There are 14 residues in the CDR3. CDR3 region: CAISEPDRNYEQYF. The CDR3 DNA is TGTGCCATCAGTGAGCCCGACAGAAACTACGAGCAGTACTTC.

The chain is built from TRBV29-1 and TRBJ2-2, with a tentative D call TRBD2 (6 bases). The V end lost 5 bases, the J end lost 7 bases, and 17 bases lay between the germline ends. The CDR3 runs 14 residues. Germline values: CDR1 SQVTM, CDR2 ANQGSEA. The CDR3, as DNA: TGCAGCGTTTCAGGACACGCCGGGGGCGGGGAGCTGTTTTTT. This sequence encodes CSVSGHAGGGELFF.

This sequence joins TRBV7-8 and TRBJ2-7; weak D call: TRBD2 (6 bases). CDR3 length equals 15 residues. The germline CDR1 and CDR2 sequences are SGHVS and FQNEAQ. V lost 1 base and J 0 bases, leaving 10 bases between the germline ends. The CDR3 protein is CASSLGRESSYEQYF. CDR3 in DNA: TGTGCCAGCAGCTTAGGTCGGGAGAGCTCCTACGAGCAGTACTTC.

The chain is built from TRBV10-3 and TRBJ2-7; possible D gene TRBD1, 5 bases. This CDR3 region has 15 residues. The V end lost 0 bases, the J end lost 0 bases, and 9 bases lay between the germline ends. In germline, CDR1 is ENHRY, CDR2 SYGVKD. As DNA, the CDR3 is TGTGCCATCAGTGAGTCGAGGACACTCTCCTACGAGCAGTACTTC. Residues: CAISESRTLSYEQYF.

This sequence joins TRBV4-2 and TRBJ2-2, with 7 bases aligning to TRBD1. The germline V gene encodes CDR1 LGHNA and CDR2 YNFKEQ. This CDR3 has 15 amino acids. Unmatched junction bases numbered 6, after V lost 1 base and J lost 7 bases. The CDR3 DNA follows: TGTGCCAGCAGCCAAGGAGACAGGGCCGGCGGGGAGCTGTTTTTT. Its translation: CASSQGDRAGGELFF.

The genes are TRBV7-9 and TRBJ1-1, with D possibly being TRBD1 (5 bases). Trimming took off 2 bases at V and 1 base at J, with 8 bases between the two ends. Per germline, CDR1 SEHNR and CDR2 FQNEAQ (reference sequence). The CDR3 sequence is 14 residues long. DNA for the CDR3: TGTGCCAGCAGCTTAACAGGATCGAACACTGAAGCTTTCTTT. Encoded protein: CASSLTGSNTEAFF.

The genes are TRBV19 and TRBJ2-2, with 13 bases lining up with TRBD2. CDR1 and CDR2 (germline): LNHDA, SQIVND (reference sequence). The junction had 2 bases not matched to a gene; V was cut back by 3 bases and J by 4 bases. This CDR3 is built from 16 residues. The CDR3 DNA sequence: TGTGCCAGTAGTATCGGGACTAGCGGGGTCACCGGGGAGCTGTTTTTT. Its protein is CASSIGTSGVTGELFF.

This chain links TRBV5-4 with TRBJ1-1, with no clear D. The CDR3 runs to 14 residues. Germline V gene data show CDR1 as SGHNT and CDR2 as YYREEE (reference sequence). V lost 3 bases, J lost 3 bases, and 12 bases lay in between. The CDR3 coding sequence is TGTGCCAGCAGCTCCCGCGGGGAGGACACTGAAGCTTTCTTT. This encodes CASSSRGEDTEAFF.

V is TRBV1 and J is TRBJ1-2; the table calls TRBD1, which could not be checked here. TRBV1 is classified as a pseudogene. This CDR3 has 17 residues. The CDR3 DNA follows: TGCACCAGCAGCCAAGATGCCAAGGGGGAAATAGCAGTGGGCTACACCTTC. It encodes CTSSQDAKGEIAVGYTF.

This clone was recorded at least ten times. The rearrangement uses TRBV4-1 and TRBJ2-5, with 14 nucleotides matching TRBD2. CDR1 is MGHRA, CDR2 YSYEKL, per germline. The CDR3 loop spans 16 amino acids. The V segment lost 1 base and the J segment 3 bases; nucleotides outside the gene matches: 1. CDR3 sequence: CASSQGLAGGEETQYF. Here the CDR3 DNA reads TGCGCCAGCAGCCAAGGACTAGCGGGAGGGGAAGAGACCCAGTACTTC.

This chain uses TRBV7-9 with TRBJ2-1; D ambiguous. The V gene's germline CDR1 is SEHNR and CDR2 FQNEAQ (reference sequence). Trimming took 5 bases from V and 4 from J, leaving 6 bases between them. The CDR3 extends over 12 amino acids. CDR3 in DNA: TGTGCCAGCAGCCCCGCGTACAATGAGCAGTTCTTC. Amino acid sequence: CASSPAYNEQFF.

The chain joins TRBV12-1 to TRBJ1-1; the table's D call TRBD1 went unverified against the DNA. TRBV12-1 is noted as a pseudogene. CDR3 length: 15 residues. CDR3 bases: TGTGCCAGCAGCCTTAACAGGGTGAGGAACACTGAAGCTTTCTTT. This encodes CASSLNRVRNTEAFF.

In DNA, the CDR3 is TGTGCCAGCAGCAGCGACCGTACAGGAAGGTACAATGAGCAGTTCTTC. Amino acids: CASSSDRTGRYNEQFF. The V and J genes are TRBV7-8 and TRBJ2-1; TRBD1 is a possible D gene (5 bases). V shed 5 bases and J shed 4 bases, with 18 bases lying between them. The CDR3 consists of 16 residues. CDR1 SGHVS and CDR2 FQNEAQ come from the germline V gene.

CDR3 region: CASSLGAGTSGAYEQYF. In nucleotides, the CDR3 is TGCGCCAGCAGCTTGGGGGCCGGGACTAGCGGGGCCTACGAGCAGTACTTC. The V and J genes are TRBV5-1 and TRBJ2-7, with 13 nucleotides matching TRBD2. The germline CDR1 and CDR2 sequences are SGHRS and YFSETQ. This CDR3 has 17 amino acids. With 0 bases clipped from V and 2 bases from J, the junction kept 5 bases outside the gene matches.

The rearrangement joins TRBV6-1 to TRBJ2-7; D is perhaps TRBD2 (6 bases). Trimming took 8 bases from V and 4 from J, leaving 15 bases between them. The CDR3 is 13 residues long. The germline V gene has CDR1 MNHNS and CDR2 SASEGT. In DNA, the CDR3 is TGTGCCAGCGGGGACCCGGGGGTATACGAGCAGTACTTC. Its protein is CASGDPGVYEQYF.

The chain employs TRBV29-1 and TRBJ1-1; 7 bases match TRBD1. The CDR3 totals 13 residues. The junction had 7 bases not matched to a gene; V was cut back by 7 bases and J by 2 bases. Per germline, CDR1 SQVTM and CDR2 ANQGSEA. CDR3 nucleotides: TGCAGCGACCACAGGGGTTTTAACACTGAAGCTTTCTTT. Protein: CSDHRGFNTEAFF.

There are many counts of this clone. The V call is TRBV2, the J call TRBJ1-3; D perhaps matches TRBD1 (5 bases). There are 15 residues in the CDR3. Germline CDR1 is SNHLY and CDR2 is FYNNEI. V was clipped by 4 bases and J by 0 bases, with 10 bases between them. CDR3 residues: CASSGDFSSGNTIYF. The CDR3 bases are TGTGCCAGCAGTGGGGACTTTAGCTCTGGAAACACCATATATTTT.

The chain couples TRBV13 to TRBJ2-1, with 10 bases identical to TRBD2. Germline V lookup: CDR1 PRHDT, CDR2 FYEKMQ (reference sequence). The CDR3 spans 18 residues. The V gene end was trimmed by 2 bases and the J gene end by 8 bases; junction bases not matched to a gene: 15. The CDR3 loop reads CASSLIHTAGTSADEQFF. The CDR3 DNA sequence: TGTGCCAGCAGCTTAATTCATACGGCCGGGACTAGCGCGGATGAGCAGTTCTTC.